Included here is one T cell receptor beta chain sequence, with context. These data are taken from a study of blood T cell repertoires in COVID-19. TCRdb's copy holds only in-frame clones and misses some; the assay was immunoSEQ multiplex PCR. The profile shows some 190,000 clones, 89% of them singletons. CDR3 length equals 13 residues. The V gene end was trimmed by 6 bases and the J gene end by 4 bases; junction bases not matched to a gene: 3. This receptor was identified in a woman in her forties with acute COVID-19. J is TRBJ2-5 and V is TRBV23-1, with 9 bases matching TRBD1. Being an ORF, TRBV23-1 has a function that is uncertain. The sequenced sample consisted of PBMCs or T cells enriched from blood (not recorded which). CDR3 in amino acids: CASRQGAGETQYF. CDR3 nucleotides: TGCGCCAGCAGACAGGGGGCAGGAGAGACCCAGTACTTC.